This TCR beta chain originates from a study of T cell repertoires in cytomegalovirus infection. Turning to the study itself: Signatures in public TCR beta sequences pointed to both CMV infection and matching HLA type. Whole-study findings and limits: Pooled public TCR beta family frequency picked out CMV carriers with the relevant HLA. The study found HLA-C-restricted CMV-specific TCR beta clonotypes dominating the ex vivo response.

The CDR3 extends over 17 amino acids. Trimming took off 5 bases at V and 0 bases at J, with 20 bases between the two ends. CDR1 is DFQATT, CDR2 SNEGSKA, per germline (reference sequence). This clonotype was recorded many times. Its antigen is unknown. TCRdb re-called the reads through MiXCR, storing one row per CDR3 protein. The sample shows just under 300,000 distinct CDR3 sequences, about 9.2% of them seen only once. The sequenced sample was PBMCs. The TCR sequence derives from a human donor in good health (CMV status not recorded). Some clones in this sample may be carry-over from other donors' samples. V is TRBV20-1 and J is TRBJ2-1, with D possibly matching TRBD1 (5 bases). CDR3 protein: CSAPRGRGLSSYNEQFF. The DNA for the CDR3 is TGCAGTGCTCCTCGCGGAAGGGGCCTAAGCTCCTACAATGAGCAGTTCTTC.